This T cell receptor (beta chain) was sequenced for a study of breast tumors, draining lymph nodes, adjacent tissues. Findings of the study overall: Tumor TCR diversity was below lymph nodes but above nontumor tissue.

As concerns this clonotype: Its specificity is unknown.

The V and J ends lost 6 bases and 5 bases respectively, with 5 bases between them. This CDR3 region has 11 residues. Per the germline V gene, CDR1 is MNHEY and CDR2 is SVGAGI. MiXCR, run by TCRdb on the multiplex PCR reads, gives a single entry per CDR3 protein. The table shows 15,000 to 20,000 distinct CDR3 sequences, with about 60% occurring only once. The chain combines TRBV6-5 with TRBJ2-1; D remains unclear. The TCR was taken from a female donor with breast cancer. Some clones in this sample may be carry-over from other donors' samples. Sequencing was carried out using tumor-adjacent breast tissue. The DNA of the CDR3 is TGTGCCAGCAGCCAAAACAATGAGCAGTTCTTC. It translates to CASSQNNEQFF.